This T cell receptor (beta chain) was identified in a study of shared clonotypes between healthy human individuals. The repertoire was sequenced with immunoSEQ multiplex PCR; TCRdb's copy has only in-frame clones and lacks some. The table shows about 1.5 million clones, with around 98% occurring only once. Germline V gene lookup returns CDR1 ENHRY and CDR2 SYGVKD. The CDR3 sequence is 15 residues long. V shed 4 bases and J 9 bases; nucleotides not matched to a gene: 12. The clonotype was recovered from a man aged 25-45 years in good health. V is TRBV10-3 and J is TRBJ2-1; 7 bases align to TRBD2. Sequencing used naive CD4+ T cells sorted from blood. This sample's subset: CD45RA+ positively selected. The CDR3 nucleotides are TGTGCCATCAGTGGGGTGGGACTACCTCAGGGTGAGCAGTTCTTC. Its protein is CAISGVGLPQGEQFF.